Below are 5 T cell receptor beta chains sequenced from a single sample in a study of response to subunit inactivated influenza vaccine (dated by TCRdb to the late 2010s). The library was generated by RT-PCR. Data came from an Illumina HiSeq 2500. TCRdb trimmed public reads at Q25 via fastp, called clones via MiXCR and kept in-frame beta chains. All rows with the same CDR3 protein become a single entry with the most common DNA and genes. The table for this sample lists around 540,000 distinct CDR3 sequences; about 12% of them were counted only once. The ten largest clones capture roughly 10% of the sample. The sample was PBMCs from blood, taken on the day of vaccination. These receptors were collected from a middle-aged man who received an inactivated influenza vaccine. Donor details come from another sample of the same person, matched by shared clones.

The chain is built from TRBV20-1 and TRBJ2-3; 8 nucleotides match TRBD2. Germline trimming cut 4 bases from V and 4 bases from J; bases unmatched to any gene: 7. Per the germline V gene, CDR1 is DFQATT and CDR2 is SNEGSKA (reference sequence). The CDR3 totals 14 residues. This chain's CDR3 is CSAKSGGGADTQYF. The CDR3 DNA reads as TGCAGTGCTAAGAGCGGGGGAGGAGCAGATACGCAGTATTTT.

The chain joins TRBV7-2 to TRBJ1-4; TRBD1 is a possible D gene (5 bases). This CDR3 comprises 16 residues. Trimming left V 5 bases short and J 0 bases short, with 13 bases between. Germline CDR1 reads SGHTA; CDR2 reads FQGNSA. The CDR3: CASSPGTVPTNEKLFF. The CDR3 nucleotides are TGTGCCAGCAGCCCAGGGACGGTGCCAACTAATGAAAAACTGTTTTTT.

The chain recombines TRBV7-9 with TRBJ1-5, with D unclear. The CDR3 extends over 14 amino acids. Trimming took 4 bases from V and 3 from J, leaving 10 bases between them. Per germline, CDR1 SEHNR and CDR2 FQNEAQ (reference sequence). The CDR3 reads CASSSSDNNQPQHF. CDR3 bases: TGTGCCAGCAGCTCCAGTGATAACAATCAGCCCCAGCATTTT.

A few counts support this clonotype. The chain is built from TRBV2 and TRBJ2-5, with 8 positions matching TRBD2. The CDR3 extends over 15 amino acids. The germline V gene has CDR1 SNHLY and CDR2 FYNNEI. J gave up 2 bases and V 7 bases, and 9 bases lay outside the gene matches. Here the CDR3 reads CASTSREGRQETQYF. The CDR3 DNA follows: TGTGCCAGCACTTCCCGGGAGGGCCGACAAGAGACCCAGTACTTC.

This clonotype was picked up a small number of times. The J gene is TRBJ2-3, the V gene TRBV27; 11 bases fit TRBD2. The CDR3 contains 17 residues. Looked up from germline, CDR1 is MNHEY and CDR2 is SMNVEV (reference sequence). V lost 1 base, J lost 2 bases, and 5 bases stayed unmatched. CDR3: CASSLWSSGGNTDTQYF. The CDR3 DNA follows: TGTGCCAGCAGTTTATGGTCTAGCGGGGGGAACACAGATACGCAGTATTTT.